This T cell receptor beta chain emerged from a study of CD8+CD57+ T cells in acquired aplastic anemia. At the level of the study: An average of about 3.2 ug of DNA was obtained from sorted CD4+ and CD8+ cells.

This clonotype was seen a few times. Investigators profiled TCR beta VDJ and CDR3 from genomic DNA template. TCRdb redid the calling of the reads with MiXCR, one entry per CDR3 protein. The table shows under 200,000 distinct CDR3 sequences, with less than 60% occurring only once. The CDR3 sequence is 15 residues long. V was cut by 4 bases and J by 7 bases, with 17 bases left in between. The V gene's germline CDR1 is ENHRY and CDR2 SYGVKD. It was patients with CD8+CD57+ cell expansion by flow cytometry who were chosen for sequencing. This TCR was recovered from a human donor with aplastic anemia. The sequenced sample was sorted CD4+, CD8+, or CD8+CD57+ T cells (not recorded which) from PBMCs. The chain recombines TRBV10-3 with TRBJ2-1, with unresolved D. This CDR3 is CAISVERFGQNEQFF. The CDR3, as DNA: TGTGCCATCAGTGTTGAGAGGTTCGGGCAGAATGAGCAGTTCTTC.